This TCR beta chain was documented in a study of cytomegalovirus exposure and HLA in healthy donors. Study-wide points: Reported findings show TCR beta sequences accurately forecast HLA-A and HLA-B alleles in most subjects.

Primers included in the PCR were 60 Vbeta and 13 Jbeta primers. Assay: immunoSEQ multiplex PCR; the TCRdb copy retains only in-frame clones and omits some. The table includes under 150,000 clones, 75% to 85% detected once. Remarks on this clone: What it recognizes is unknown.

Per germline, CDR1 MDHEN and CDR2 SYDVKM. V lost 2 bases and J lost 11, with 9 bases in between. This CDR3 has 11 amino acids. The clonotype was recovered from a woman aged 40 to 55 in good health and CMV-seropositive. The sample comprised PBMCs. The V and J genes are TRBV28 and TRBJ2-5; D uncertain. The DNA of the CDR3 is TGTGCCAGCAGTTTACGAGCCATGCAGTACTTC. This translates into CASSLRAMQYF.